This T cell receptor (beta chain) was recorded in a study of T-cell reconstitution after alpha-beta-depleted transplantation in children. This clonotype occurred many times. The CDR3 consists of 19 residues. The germline V gene encodes CDR1 LGHNA and CDR2 YSLEER. With V trimmed by 3 bases and J by 0 bases, 14 bases remained unmatched. A library of TCRbeta sequences, prepared with unique molecular identifiers, was generated. One entry per CDR3 protein, called by TCRdb with MiXCR from the PCR reads. The sample has some 200,000 distinct CDR3 sequences, 9.7% seen once. This clonotype was sampled from a human donor who donated a stem cell graft to a child with SCID. Sequencing used PBMCs from the stem cell graft donor, obtained from the stem cell graft. The chain links TRBV4-3 to TRBJ2-3; TRBD1 agrees at 8 bases. CDR3 protein: CASSQDFRTGNPSTDTQYF. Written as DNA, the CDR3 is TGCGCCAGCAGCCAGGATTTTAGGACAGGGAACCCCAGCACAGATACGCAGTATTTT.